This T cell receptor beta chain came from a study of CD8 T cell repertoires and HIV-1 epitope variants. Worth noting for this clone: Its antigen is undetermined.

Per the germline V gene, CDR1 is MNHEY and CDR2 is SMNVEV (reference sequence). The CDR3 spans 16 residues. The junction had 9 bases not matched to a gene; V was cut back by 7 bases and J by 0 bases. Sequenced by immunoSEQ multiplex PCR; TCRdb stores in-frame clones only, minus some. The sample includes around 3,300 clones, approximately 71% of them seen just once. The rearrangement joins TRBV27 to TRBJ2-3, with TRBD2 identical over 8 bases. The material sequenced was cultured CD8+ T cells derived from PBMCs. This sequence originates from a male donor with HIV. CDR3: CASMSEGGRSTDTQYF. CDR3 sequence (DNA): TGTGCCAGCATGTCGGAGGGCGGGAGGAGCACAGATACGCAGTATTTT.